These 16 T cell receptor beta chains share one sample of origin, sequenced in a study of blood T cell repertoires in COVID-19. The protocol was immunoSEQ multiplex PCR, while the TCRdb copy is restricted to in-frame clones and leaves out a portion. Seen here are around 110,000 clones, 75% to 90% observed once, and the top ten hold about 4.1%. The sample consisted of peripheral blood. The receptor set was obtained from a middle-aged man with acute or convalescent COVID-19.

This chain connects TRBV13 to TRBJ1-3; D perhaps matches TRBD1 (5 bases). Germline CDR1 reads PRHDT; CDR2 reads FYEKMQ (reference sequence). The CDR3 length is 15 residues. The V end lost 4 bases, the J end lost 1 base, and 11 bases lay between the germline ends. The CDR3 nucleotides are TGTGCCAGCAGCTCCACCAGGGAATCTGGAAACACCATATATTTT. This gives the protein CASSSTRESGNTIYF.

CDR3 in DNA: TGTGCCAGCAGTTTAAGCGCGGGACAGACCAATTCACCCCTCCACTTT. The encoded protein is CASSLSAGQTNSPLHF. This rearrangement joins TRBV27 to TRBJ1-6, with TRBD1 matching 7 bases. This CDR3 contains 16 residues. V shed 2 bases and J 7 bases; nucleotides not matched to a gene: 8. CDR1 MNHEY and CDR2 SMNVEV come from the germline V gene (reference sequence).

This clone turned up a few times. The chain combines TRBV5-8 with TRBJ2-7; TRBD1 agrees at 9 bases. CDR1 and CDR2 (germline): SGHTS, YDEGEE. This CDR3 contains 15 residues. The V and J ends lost 3 bases and 9 bases, in that order; junction bases with no gene match: 13. This CDR3 reads CASSYQGQGYPPQYF. The CDR3 nucleotides read TGTGCCAGCAGCTATCAGGGACAGGGATATCCCCCGCAGTACTTC. The entire variable domain, with the rest obtained from reference TRBV5-8 and TRBJ2-7, is as follows: EAGVTQSPTHLIKTRGQQATLRCSPISGHTSVYWYQQALGLGLQFLLWYDEGEERNRGNFPPRFSGRQFPNYSSELNVNALELEDSALYLCASSYQGQGYPPQYFGPGTRLTVT.

This rearrangement joins TRBV11-2 to TRBJ1-4; D gene unclear. The CDR3 runs 11 residues. The V gene's germline CDR1 is SGHAT and CDR2 FQNNGV. Trimming shortened V by 3 bases and J by 7 bases, and 3 bases separated the two germline ends. CDR3 sequence reads: CASSFREKLFF. As DNA, the CDR3 is TGTGCCAGCAGCTTCCGTGAAAAACTGTTTTTT.

This chain joins TRBV11-3 and TRBJ1-5, with 10 bases identical to TRBD1. The CDR3 is 15 residues long. Germline loops: CDR1 SGHNT, CDR2 YENEEA. V shed 0 bases, J shed 5 bases, and the junction held 1 base outside the gene matches. CDR3 coding DNA: TGTGCCAGCAGCTTAGAAGGGACAGGGGATCAGCCCCAGCATTTT. It encodes CASSLEGTGDQPQHF.

The V gene is TRBV5-5, the J gene TRBJ1-6; D gene unclear. Germline V gene lookup returns CDR1 SGHKS and CDR2 YYEKEE (reference sequence). The CDR3 runs to 16 residues. V was clipped by 4 bases and J by 1 base, with 12 bases between them. CDR3 in amino acids: CASSPRSDSYNSPLHF. DNA of the CDR3: TGTGCCAGCAGCCCGAGAAGCGATTCCTATAATTCACCCCTCCACTTT. Looking up the rest from reference TRBV5-5 and TRBJ1-6 gives the full variable domain: DAGVTQSPTHLIKTRGQQVTLRCSPISGHKSVSWYQQVLGQGPQFIFQYYEKEERGRGNFPDRFSARQFPNYSSELNVNALLLGDSALYLCASSPRSDSYNSPLHFGNGTRLTVT.

The chain recombines TRBV4-1 with TRBJ1-1; TRBD1 matches at 7 bases. Trimming at V came to 0 bases and at J to 5 bases, leaving 6 bases not matched to a gene. The germline V gene has CDR1 MGHRA and CDR2 YSYEKL. This CDR3 has 15 residues. CDR3 in amino acids: CASSQDIPGGTEAFF. For the CDR3, the DNA is TGCGCCAGCAGCCAAGATATCCCAGGGGGTACTGAAGCTTTCTTT.

The chain links TRBV19 to TRBJ1-2; 8 bases match TRBD1. Losses at the gene ends were 6 bases for V and 6 bases for J; bases not matched to a gene: 6. Germline V gene data show CDR1 as LNHDA and CDR2 as SQIVND (reference sequence). The CDR3 loop spans 13 amino acids. The CDR3 coding sequence is TGTGCCAGTAGCGCGGACAGGGACGATGGCTACACCTTC. This translates into CASSADRDDGYTF. Combining the CDR3 with reference TRBV19 and TRBJ1-2 gives the whole variable domain DGGITQSPKYLFRKEGQNVTLSCEQNLNHDAMYWYRQDPGQGLRLIYYSQIVNDFQKGDIAEGYSVSREKKESFPLTVTSAQKNPTAFYLCASSADRDDGYTFGSGTRLTVV.

The rearrangement joins TRBV29-1 to TRBJ2-3, with D uncertain. In germline, CDR1 is SQVTM, CDR2 ANQGSEA. This CDR3 comprises 14 residues. V was trimmed by 4 bases and J by 0 bases, leaving 11 bases between them. The CDR3: CSVASAPSTDTQYF. The CDR3 DNA is TGCAGCGTTGCCAGCGCACCTAGCACAGATACGCAGTATTTT.

The rearrangement joins TRBV9 to TRBJ2-3; 7 bases match TRBD2. The V segment lost 0 bases and the J segment 0 bases; nucleotides outside the gene matches: 1. The CDR3 covers 15 residues. Germline values: CDR1 SGDLS, CDR2 YYNGEE. The CDR3 is CASSVASGSTDTQYF. CDR3 sequence (DNA): TGTGCCAGCAGCGTAGCTAGCGGAAGCACAGATACGCAGTATTTT.

V and J are TRBV19 and TRBJ1-2, with D hard to call. Trimming took 10 bases from V and 0 from J, leaving 12 bases between them. Germline V gene lookup returns CDR1 LNHDA and CDR2 SQIVND (reference sequence). The CDR3 loop spans 13 amino acids. DNA of the CDR3: TGTGCCACCGAGTGGAGTTCTAACTATGGCTACACCTTC. Protein sequence: CATEWSSNYGYTF. The whole variable domain, filled in from reference TRBV19 and TRBJ1-2, reads DGGITQSPKYLFRKEGQNVTLSCEQNLNHDAMYWYRQDPGQGLRLIYYSQIVNDFQKGDIAEGYSVSREKKESFPLTVTSAQKNPTAFYLCATEWSSNYGYTFGSGTRLTVV.

CDR3 amino acids: CASSIVREVSGNTIYF. CDR3 in DNA: TGTGCCAGCAGTATTGTCCGGGAGGTCTCTGGAAACACCATATATTTT. This chain joins TRBV2 and TRBJ1-3; D gene unclear. This CDR3 region has 16 residues. Germline V CDR1 and CDR2: SNHLY, FYNNEI. Deletions cut 5 bases from V and 0 bases from J, with 14 bases between.

The V call is TRBV2, the J call TRBJ2-1, with TRBD2 identical over 9 bases. From germline, CDR1 is SNHLY and CDR2 FYNNEI. V lost 3 bases and J lost 7; bases outside the gene matches: 7. This CDR3 is built from 15 residues. CDR3 in DNA: TGTGCCAGCAGTGACGCTCGCGGGAGGGAAAATGAGCAGTTCTTC. Translation gives CASSDARGRENEQFF. The full variable domain, with the rest looked up from reference TRBV2 and TRBJ2-1, is EPEVTQTPSHQVTQMGQEVILRCVPISNHLYFYWYRQILGQKVEFLVSFYNNEISEKSEIFDDQFSVERPDGSNFTLKIRSTKLEDSAMYFCASSDARGRENEQFFGPGTRLTVL.

This clone was found once. The V call is TRBV19, the J call TRBJ1-1, with D unclear. There are 14 residues in the CDR3. V was pared by 1 base and J by 5 bases, with 11 bases between. Germline CDR1 is LNHDA and CDR2 is SQIVND (reference sequence). The CDR3 loop is CASSIVRTGTEAFF. The CDR3 nucleotides read TGTGCCAGTAGTATAGTTCGTACGGGGACTGAAGCTTTCTTT.

V usage is TRBV6-2 or TRBV6-3 and J usage is TRBJ1-5; D gene uncertain. Per the germline V gene, CDR1 is MNHEY and CDR2 is SVGEGT. This CDR3 has 14 residues. The V end was cut by 2 bases, the J end by 7 bases, with 12 bases between. The CDR3 is CASSYDGDTQPQHF. CDR3 sequence (DNA): TGTGCCAGCAGTTACGATGGAGATACGCAGCCCCAGCATTTT.

This chain links TRBV19 with TRBJ1-2; a possible D gene is TRBD1 (5 bases). Germline V gives CDR1 LNHDA, CDR2 SQIVND (reference sequence). Trimming took 6 bases from V and 4 from J, leaving 18 bases between them. The CDR3 totals 15 residues. Written as DNA, the CDR3 is TGTGCCAGTAGCCGATCAGGGCCCCAAACCTATGGCTACACCTTC. Translating it yields CASSRSGPQTYGYTF.